Below are 3 T cell receptor beta chains sequenced from a single sample in a study of PD-1 blockade in mismatch repair-deficient tumors. The repertoire was sequenced with immunoSEQ multiplex PCR; TCRdb's copy has only in-frame clones and lacks some. Here the sample spans some 85,000 clones, roughly 80% being singletons. This sample comprised peripheral blood, obtained 44 weeks after starting pembrolizumab. The receptors originated from an adult with mismatch repair-deficient cancer.

The rearrangement joins TRBV5-6 to TRBJ1-2, with D perhaps TRBD1 (5 bases). V shed 5 bases and J shed 4 bases, with 18 bases lying between them. This CDR3 comprises 15 residues. Germline assignment: CDR1 SGHDT and CDR2 YYEEEE. The CDR3 region has the DNA TGTGCCAGCAGTCCGGACCCCTCCGGGGGCTATGGCTACACCTTC. It encodes CASSPDPSGGYGYTF.

The V and J genes are TRBV13 and TRBJ2-3; no definite D call. Trimming stripped 3 bases from V and 0 bases from J, with 10 bases between. Germline V gene data show CDR1 as PRHDT and CDR2 as FYEKMQ (reference sequence). The CDR3 is 15 amino acids. In DNA form, the CDR3 reads TGTGCCAGCAGCTTTCTTCCGGGTAGCACAGATACGCAGTATTTT. Protein product: CASSFLPGSTDTQYF.

CDR3 bases: TGTGCCAGTACAGGACAGGGAGGGCAGCCCCAGCATTTT. Encoded protein: CASTGQGGQPQHF. The J gene is TRBJ1-5, the V gene TRBV6-6, with 8 bases identical to TRBD1. Germline trimming cut 9 bases from V and 7 bases from J; bases unmatched to any gene: 8. The CDR3 length is 13 residues. Germline V gives CDR1 MNHNY, CDR2 SVGAGI (reference sequence).